The 6 T cell receptor beta chains given below trace back to one sample, sequenced in a study of identical twins. TCRdb itself ran the 5' RACE reads through MiXCR, one entry per CDR3 protein. The data contain 500,000 to 700,000 distinct CDR3 sequences, about 7% of them seen just once; the ten biggest clones take up 1.6%. The sample also formed part of further work on yellow fever vaccine responses in identical twins.

The specimen was PBMCs. The receptors were gathered from a woman under 30 in good health.

The V call is TRBV12-3 or TRBV12-4, the J call TRBJ1-4; 8 bases fit TRBD1. The CDR3 is 15 amino acids. With V trimmed by 5 bases and J by 4 bases, 6 bases remained unmatched. The CDR3 nucleotides are TGTGCCAGCAGTCTGGACAGGGATTATAATGAAAAACTGTTTTTT. Translating gives CASSLDRDYNEKLFF.

The chain recombines TRBV5-5 with TRBJ1-1, with D possibly being TRBD1 (6 bases). There are 14 residues in the CDR3. With 1 base removed from V and 4 bases from J, the gap between germline ends came to 11 bases. Germline loops: CDR1 SGHKS, CDR2 YYEKEE (reference sequence). The chain's CDR3 is CASSLQGLGTEAFF. The CDR3 DNA sequence: TGTGCCAGCAGCTTGCAGGGGTTAGGCACTGAAGCTTTCTTT.

Ten or more counts support this clonotype. The V gene is TRBV20-1, the J gene TRBJ1-3; D is possibly TRBD1 (5 bases). The CDR3 is 16 residues long. Germline values: CDR1 DFQATT, CDR2 SNEGSKA (reference sequence). Trimming took off 5 bases at V and 2 bases at J, with 19 bases between the two ends. CDR3 sequence: CSAPSAGTTAGNTIYF. The DNA of the CDR3 is TGCAGTGCTCCTAGTGCAGGGACCACAGCTGGAAACACCATATATTTT.

The rearrangement uses TRBV20-1 and TRBJ1-6; 7 positions agree with TRBD1. With 3 bases clipped from V and 4 bases from J, the junction kept 6 bases outside the gene matches. This CDR3 has 15 amino acids. Per germline, CDR1 DFQATT and CDR2 SNEGSKA (reference sequence). The CDR3 here is CSASSGTVYNSPLHF. The CDR3 coding sequence is TGCAGTGCTAGCTCAGGGACAGTGTATAATTCACCCCTCCACTTT.

The CDR3 DNA follows: TGTGCCAGCAGGCTCCAGGGGGCGCGTGAGCAGTACGTC. Translating gives CASRLQGAREQYV. The chain couples TRBV6-2 or TRBV6-3 to TRBJ2-7, with 8 bases that match TRBD1. Germline-derived CDR1 and CDR2 are MNHEY and SVGEGT. Unmatched junction bases numbered 8, after V lost 6 bases and J lost 7 bases. The CDR3 totals 13 residues.

This clonotype was detected many times. V and J are TRBV12-3 or TRBV12-4 and TRBJ2-2; TRBD1 matches 7 bases. The V segment lost 10 bases and the J segment 1 base; nucleotides outside the gene matches: 9. The CDR3 runs 15 residues. CDR3 DNA sequence: TGTGCCAACCGGGACAGTTCTTTGAACACCGGGGAGCTGTTTTTT. Translating it yields CANRDSSLNTGELFF.